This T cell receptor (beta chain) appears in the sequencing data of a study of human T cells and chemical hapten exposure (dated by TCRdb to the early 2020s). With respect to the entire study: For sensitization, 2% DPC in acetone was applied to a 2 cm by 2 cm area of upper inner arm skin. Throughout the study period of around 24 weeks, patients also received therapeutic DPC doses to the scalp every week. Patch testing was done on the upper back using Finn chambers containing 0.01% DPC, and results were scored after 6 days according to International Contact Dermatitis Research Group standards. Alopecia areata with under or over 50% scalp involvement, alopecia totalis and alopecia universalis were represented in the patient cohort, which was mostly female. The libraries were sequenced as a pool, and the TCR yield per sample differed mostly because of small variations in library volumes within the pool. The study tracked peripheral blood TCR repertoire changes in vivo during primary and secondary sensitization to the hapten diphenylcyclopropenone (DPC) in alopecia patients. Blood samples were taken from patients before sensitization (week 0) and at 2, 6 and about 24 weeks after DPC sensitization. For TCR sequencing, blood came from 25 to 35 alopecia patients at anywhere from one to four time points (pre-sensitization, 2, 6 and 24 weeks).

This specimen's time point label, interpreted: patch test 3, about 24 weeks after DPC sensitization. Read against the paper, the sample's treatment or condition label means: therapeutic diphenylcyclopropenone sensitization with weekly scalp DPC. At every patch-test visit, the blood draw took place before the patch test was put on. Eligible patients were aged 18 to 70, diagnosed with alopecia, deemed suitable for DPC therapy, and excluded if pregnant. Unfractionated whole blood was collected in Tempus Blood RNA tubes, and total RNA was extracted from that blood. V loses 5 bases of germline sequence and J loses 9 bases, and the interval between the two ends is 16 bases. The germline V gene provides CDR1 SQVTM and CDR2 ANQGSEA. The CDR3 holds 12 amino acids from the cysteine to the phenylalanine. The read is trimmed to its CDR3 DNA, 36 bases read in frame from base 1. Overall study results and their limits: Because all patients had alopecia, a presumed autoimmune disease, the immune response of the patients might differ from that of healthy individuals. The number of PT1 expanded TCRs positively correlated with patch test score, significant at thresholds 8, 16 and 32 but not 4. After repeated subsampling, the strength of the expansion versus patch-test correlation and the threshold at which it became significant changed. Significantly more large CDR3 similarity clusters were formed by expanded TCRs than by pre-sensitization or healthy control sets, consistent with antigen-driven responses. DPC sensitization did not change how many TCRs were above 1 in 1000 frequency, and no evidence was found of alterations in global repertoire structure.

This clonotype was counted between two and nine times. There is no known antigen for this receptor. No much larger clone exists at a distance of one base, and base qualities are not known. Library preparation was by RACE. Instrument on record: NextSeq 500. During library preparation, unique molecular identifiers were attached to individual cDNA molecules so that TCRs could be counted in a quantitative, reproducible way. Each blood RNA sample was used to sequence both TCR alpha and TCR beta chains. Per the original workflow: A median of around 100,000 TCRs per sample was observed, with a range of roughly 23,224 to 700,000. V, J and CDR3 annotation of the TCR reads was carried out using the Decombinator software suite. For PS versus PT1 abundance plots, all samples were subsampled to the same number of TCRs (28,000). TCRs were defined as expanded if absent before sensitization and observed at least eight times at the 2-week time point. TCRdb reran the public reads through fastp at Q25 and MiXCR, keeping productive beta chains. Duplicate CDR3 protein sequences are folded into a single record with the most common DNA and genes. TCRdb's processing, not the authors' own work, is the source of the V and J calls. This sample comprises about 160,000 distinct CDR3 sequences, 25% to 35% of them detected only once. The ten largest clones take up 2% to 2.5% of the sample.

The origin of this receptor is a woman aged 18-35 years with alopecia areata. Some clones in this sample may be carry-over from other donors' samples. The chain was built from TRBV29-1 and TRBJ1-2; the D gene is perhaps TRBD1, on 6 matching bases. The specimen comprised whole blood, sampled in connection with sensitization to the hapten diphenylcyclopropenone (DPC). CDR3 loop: CSVPVGQYSYTF. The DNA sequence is TGCAGCGTTCCCGTTGGACAGTACAGCTACACCTTC.